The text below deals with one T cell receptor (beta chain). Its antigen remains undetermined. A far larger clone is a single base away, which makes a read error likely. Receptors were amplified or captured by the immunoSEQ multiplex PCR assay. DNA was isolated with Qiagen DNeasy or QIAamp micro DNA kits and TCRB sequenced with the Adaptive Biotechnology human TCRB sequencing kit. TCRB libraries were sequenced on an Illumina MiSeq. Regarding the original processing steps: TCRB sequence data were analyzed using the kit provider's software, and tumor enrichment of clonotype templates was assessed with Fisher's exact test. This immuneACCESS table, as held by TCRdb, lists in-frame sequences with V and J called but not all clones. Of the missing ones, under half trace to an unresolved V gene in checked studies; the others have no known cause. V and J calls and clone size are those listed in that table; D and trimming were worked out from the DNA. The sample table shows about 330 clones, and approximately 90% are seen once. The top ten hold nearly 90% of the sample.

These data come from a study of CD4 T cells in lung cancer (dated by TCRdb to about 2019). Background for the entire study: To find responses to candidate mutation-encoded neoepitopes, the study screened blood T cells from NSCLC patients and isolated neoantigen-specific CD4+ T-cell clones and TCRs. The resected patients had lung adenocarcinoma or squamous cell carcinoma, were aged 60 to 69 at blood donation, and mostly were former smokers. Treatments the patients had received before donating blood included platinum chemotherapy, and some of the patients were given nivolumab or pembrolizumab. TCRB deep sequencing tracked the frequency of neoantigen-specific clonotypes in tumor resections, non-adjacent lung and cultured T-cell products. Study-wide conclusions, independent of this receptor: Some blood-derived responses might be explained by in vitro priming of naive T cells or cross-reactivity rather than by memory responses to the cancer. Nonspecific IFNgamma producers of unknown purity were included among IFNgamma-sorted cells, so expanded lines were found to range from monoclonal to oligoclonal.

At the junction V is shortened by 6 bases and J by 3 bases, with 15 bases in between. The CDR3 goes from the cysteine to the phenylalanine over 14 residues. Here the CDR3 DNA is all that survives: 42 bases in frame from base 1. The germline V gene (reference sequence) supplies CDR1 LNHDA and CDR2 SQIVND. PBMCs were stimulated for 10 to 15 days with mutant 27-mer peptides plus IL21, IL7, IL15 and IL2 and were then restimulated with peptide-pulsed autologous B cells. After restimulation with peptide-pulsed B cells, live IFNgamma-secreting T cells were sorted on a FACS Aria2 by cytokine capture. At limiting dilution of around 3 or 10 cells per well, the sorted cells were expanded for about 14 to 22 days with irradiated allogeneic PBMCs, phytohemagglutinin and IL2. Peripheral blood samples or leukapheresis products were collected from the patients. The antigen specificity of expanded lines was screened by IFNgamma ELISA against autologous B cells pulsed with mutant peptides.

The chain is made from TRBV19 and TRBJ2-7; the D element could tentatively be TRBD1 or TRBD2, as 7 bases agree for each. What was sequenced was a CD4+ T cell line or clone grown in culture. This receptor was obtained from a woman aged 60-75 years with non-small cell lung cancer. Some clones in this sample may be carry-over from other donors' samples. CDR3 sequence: CASRRGRGNYEQYF. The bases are TGTGCCAGTAGGAGGGGGCGGGGGAACTACGAGCAGTACTTC. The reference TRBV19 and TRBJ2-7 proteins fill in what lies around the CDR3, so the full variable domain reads DGGITQSPKYLFRKEGQNVTLSCEQNLNHDAMYWYRQDPGQGLRLIYYSQIVNDFQKGDIAEGYSVSREKKESFPLTVTSAQKNPTAFYLCASRRGRGNYEQYFGPGTRLTVT.